A single sample is the source of the 12 T cell receptor beta chains below, sequenced in a study of shared T cell receptors in the human thymus. Profiled with immunoSEQ multiplex PCR; TCRdb holds only in-frame clones, not every one. The sample carries fewer than 700,000 clones, around 87% recorded once. These data are also associated with another study on human thymus T cells.

The sequenced sample was thymocytes. Receptor source: a boy younger than two with a congenital heart defect.

The chain is built from TRBV19 and TRBJ2-1, with TRBD2 as a possible D gene (5 bases). Germline V gene lookup returns CDR1 LNHDA and CDR2 SQIVND (reference sequence). The CDR3 totals 18 residues. The germline V and J ends were trimmed by 7 bases and 2 bases, with 24 bases remaining between them. The CDR3 nucleotides are TGTGCCAGTACCCCCCCAGACGCGCTAGCTGGGCCCTACAATGAGCAGTTCTTC. Translated, it gives CASTPPDALAGPYNEQFF. Variable domain in full (rest from reference TRBV19 and TRBJ2-1): DGGITQSPKYLFRKEGQNVTLSCEQNLNHDAMYWYRQDPGQGLRLIYYSQIVNDFQKGDIAEGYSVSREKKESFPLTVTSAQKNPTAFYLCASTPPDALAGPYNEQFFGPGTRLTVL.

This rearrangement joins TRBV28 to TRBJ2-7, with TRBD2 identical over 13 bases. Germline lookup yields CDR1 MDHEN and CDR2 SYDVKM. This CDR3 contains 18 residues. The V gene end was trimmed by 1 base and the J gene end by 0 bases; junction bases not matched to a gene: 6. The CDR3 sequence is CASSLFGTSGMFSYEQYF. The CDR3, as DNA: TGTGCCAGCAGTTTATTCGGGACTAGCGGGATGTTCTCCTACGAGCAGTACTTC.

With respect to this clone: This sample includes further DNA sequences coding for the same CDR3. This chain uses TRBV5-1 with TRBJ1-1, with 10 nucleotides matching TRBD1. The V and J ends lost 0 bases and 4 bases, in that order; junction bases with no gene match: 0. The CDR3 runs to 14 residues. Germline values: CDR1 SGHRS, CDR2 YFSETQ. The CDR3 nucleotides read TGCGCCAGCAGCTTGGGGACAGGGGGCACTGAAGCTTTCTTT. Translation gives CASSLGTGGTEAFF.

V usage is TRBV5-1 and J usage is TRBJ1-1; 7 bases line up with TRBD1. J gave up 1 base and V 4 bases, and 4 bases lay outside the gene matches. The germline V gene has CDR1 SGHRS and CDR2 YFSETQ. The CDR3 sequence is 14 residues long. The CDR3 reads CASSPGTANTEAFF. In nucleotides, the CDR3 is TGCGCCAGCAGCCCCGGGACAGCGAACACTGAAGCTTTCTTT.

The chain links TRBV7-2 to TRBJ2-7; a weak D match, TRBD2 (7 bases). Per the germline V gene, CDR1 is SGHTA and CDR2 is FQGNSA. The CDR3 has 13 residues. V lost 6 bases and J 2 bases, leaving 11 bases between the germline ends. For the CDR3, the DNA is TGTGCCAGCAGTTCGGGGGGCGCCTACGAGCAGTACTTC. Its translation: CASSSGGAYEQYF.

A note on this clone: At one boundary the junction diverges from the germline segment, which might be a read error. This chain uses TRBV28 with TRBJ2-4; 8 nucleotides agree with TRBD2. The CDR3 length is 15 residues. Looked up from germline, CDR1 is MDHEN and CDR2 is SYDVKM. The CDR3 sequence: CASNLSSSGKNIQYF. DNA for the CDR3: TGTGCCAGCAATTTAAGCTCTAGCGGGAAAAACATTCAGTACTTC.

This clone was seen a handful of times. The genes are TRBV5-6 and TRBJ2-3; tentatively, D is TRBD2 (6 bases). The CDR3 loop spans 18 amino acids. Between the trimmed V and J ends, which lost 1 base and 1 base, there was a span of 19 bases. From germline, CDR1 is SGHDT and CDR2 YYEEEE. The CDR3 DNA reads as TGTGCCAGCAGCTTGTATGATCTAGCGAGAATCGGCACAGATACGCAGTATTTT. This gives the protein CASSLYDLARIGTDTQYF.

The chain's CDR3 is CASSPSSGVFNEKLFF. The DNA for the CDR3 is TGTGCCAGCAGTCCCTCCTCCGGAGTGTTTAATGAAAAACTGTTTTTT. V gene TRBV28 combines with J gene TRBJ1-4; D unresolved. The CDR3 is 16 amino acids. Looked up from germline, CDR1 is MDHEN and CDR2 is SYDVKM. Between the trimmed V and J ends, which lost 5 bases and 4 bases, there was a span of 17 bases.

This clone occurred a few times. The chain recombines TRBV14 with TRBJ1-3; D uncertain. This CDR3 is built from 14 residues. Germline V gene data show CDR1 as SGHDN and CDR2 as FVKESK. V gave up 3 bases and J gave up 0 bases, with 6 bases separating them. CDR3 sequence reads: CASSQYFSGNTIYF. The CDR3 DNA follows: TGTGCCAGCAGCCAGTACTTCTCTGGAAACACCATATATTTT.

The chain joins TRBV30 to TRBJ2-7; 10 bases map to TRBD1. The CDR3 covers 14 residues. The J segment lost 1 base and the V segment lost 8 bases, leaving 8 bases of the junction unmatched. Germline CDR1 and CDR2: GTSNPN and SVGIG (reference sequence). The chain's CDR3 is CAGDRGRHSYEQYF. In DNA, the CDR3 is TGTGCCGGGGACAGGGGTCGCCATTCCTACGAGCAGTACTTC. The whole variable domain, filled in from reference TRBV30 and TRBJ2-7, reads SQTIHQWPATLVQPVGSPLSLECTVEGTSNPNLYWYRQAAGRGLQLLFYSVGIGQISSEVPQNLSASRPQDRQFILSSKKLLLSDSGFYLCAGDRGRHSYEQYFGPGTRLTVT.

This rearrangement joins TRBV5-1 to TRBJ2-3; tentative D call: TRBD2 (6 bases). With 4 bases removed from V and 1 base from J, the gap between germline ends came to 10 bases. Per the germline V gene, CDR1 is SGHRS and CDR2 is YFSETQ. The CDR3 runs 14 residues. CDR3 coding DNA: TGCGCCAGCAGCCTTAGCGGTCGCACAGATACGCAGTATTTT. Translating gives CASSLSGRTDTQYF.

CDR3 amino acids: CASRSGLAKTYNEQFF. CDR3 DNA: TGTGCCAGCAGGTCAGGACTAGCAAAGACCTACAATGAGCAGTTCTTC. The chain links TRBV7-9 to TRBJ2-1; 8 bases fit TRBD2. V trimming: 6 bases; J trimming: 2 bases; junction bases outside the gene matches: 9. The CDR3 totals 16 residues. Germline loops: CDR1 SEHNR, CDR2 FQNEAQ (reference sequence).